This T cell receptor beta chain was identified during a study of OX40 agonist ivuxolimab in advanced cancers. Overall study context: Therapy given before enrollment (anti-PD-1, anti-PD-L1 or anti-CTLA-4) was allowed, and 40% to 45% had some.

As for this clone: Antigen specificity is unknown.

Notes on the study in general: Some of the lowest clonal expansion was seen in partial responders at 0.1-3.0 mg/kg. Expanded clones were, on average, more numerous among CD8+ T cells than CD4+.

V lost 4 bases and J lost 4; bases outside the gene matches: 9. The CDR3 spans 15 residues. Germline CDR1 reads MDHEN; CDR2 reads SYDVKM. Profiling relied on immunoSEQ multiplex PCR, and the TCRdb table lists in-frame clones only, not all of them. This repertoire shows roughly 72,000 clones, roughly 89% found once; its top ten account for 10% to 12%. This specimen was CD4+ or CD8+ T cells sorted from blood, taken in a trial of the OX40 agonist ivuxolimab. The clonotype was recovered from an adult with an advanced solid tumor such as melanoma, head and neck, liver or kidney cancer. The chain joins TRBV28 to TRBJ2-7, with 8 bases aligning to TRBD2. In DNA, the CDR3 is TGTGCCAGCAGTTCGGGCGGGGGGACATCATACGAGCAGTACTTC. This codes for CASSSGGGTSYEQYF.